The 29 T cell receptor beta chains below all came from one sample that was sequenced in a study of cytomegalovirus exposure and HLA in healthy donors. In the PCR, 60 Vbeta and 13 Jbeta primers were used. Clones were read by immunoSEQ multiplex PCR, and TCRdb kept only the in-frame ones, dropping some. The sample has around 190,000 clones, less than 85% seen once. Sequencing was performed on PBMCs. The receptors here all came from a man aged 25 to 40 in good health and CMV-seropositive.

The chain employs TRBV4-1 and TRBJ2-3; possible D gene TRBD1, 5 bases. The germline CDR1 and CDR2 sequences are MGHRA and YSYEKL. V shed 0 bases and J shed 6 bases, with 10 bases lying between them. This CDR3 spans 14 amino acids. CDR3 protein: CASSQDLGRDTQYF. DNA of the CDR3: TGCGCCAGCAGCCAAGATCTGGGGCGGGATACGCAGTATTTT.

The V gene is TRBV27, the J gene TRBJ2-5; D not resolved. CDR1 MNHEY and CDR2 SMNVEV come from the germline V gene (reference sequence). V gave up 3 bases and J gave up 2 bases, with 7 bases separating them. The CDR3 is made up of 13 amino acids. The CDR3 DNA sequence: TGTGCCAGCAGTTTCAATAGACAAGAGACCCAGTACTTC. As protein: CASSFNRQETQYF.

The chain uses TRBV2 and TRBJ1-2; no firm D call. Trimming removed 6 bases at V and 1 base at J, with 18 bases between. Germline CDR1 and CDR2: SNHLY and FYNNEI. This CDR3 has 16 residues. This CDR3 reads CASSLNLLAGNYGYTF. In nucleotides, the CDR3 is TGTGCCAGCAGCCTAAATTTGCTGGCGGGTAACTATGGCTACACCTTC.

This clone has only one observation. The chain uses TRBV6-5 and TRBJ2-3, with D maybe TRBD2 (6 bases). The length of the CDR3 is 14 residues. Germline values: CDR1 MNHEY, CDR2 SVGAGI. V was shortened by 4 bases and J by 3 bases, with 11 bases between the two germline ends. The CDR3 sequence is CASSWLARTDTQYF. The CDR3 nucleotides read TGTGCCAGCAGTTGGCTAGCGCGAACAGATACGCAGTATTTT.

The CDR3 DNA follows: TGCGCCAGCAGCCGCGGGACAGGCCAAGAGACCCAGTACTTC. As protein: CASSRGTGQETQYF. V gene TRBV5-1 combines with J gene TRBJ2-5; 8 nucleotides line up with TRBD1. V was pared by 4 bases and J by 1 base, with 3 bases of the junction left unmatched. CDR3 length equals 14 residues. Germline CDR1 is SGHRS and CDR2 is YFSETQ.

The genes are TRBV7-2 and TRBJ1-3, with D unresolved. V lost 0 bases and J 3 bases, leaving 6 bases between the germline ends. The length of the CDR3 is 14 residues. Germline V gene data show CDR1 as SGHTA and CDR2 as FQGNSA. The CDR3 DNA sequence: TGTGCCAGCAGCTTAGCGACACTTGGAAACACCATATATTTT. This codes for CASSLATLGNTIYF.

CDR3 sequence: CASSLVNSGSYEQYF. The CDR3, as DNA: TGTGCCAGCAGCTTAGTCAATAGCGGGAGCTACGAGCAGTACTTC. This chain joins TRBV7-2 and TRBJ2-7; 9 bases map to TRBD2. Germline CDR1 reads SGHTA; CDR2 reads FQGNSA. The CDR3 is 15 residues long. The V segment lost 1 base and the J segment 3 bases; nucleotides outside the gene matches: 4.

CDR3 sequence (DNA): TGTGCCAGCAGCTTATCAAAGGACAGGAGAAGGGGGGAGCTGTTTTTT. It specifies CASSLSKDRRRGELFF. The V call is TRBV7-2, the J call TRBJ2-2, with 7 bases fitting TRBD1. Germline CDR1 and CDR2: SGHTA and FQGNSA. This CDR3 contains 16 residues. V shed 2 bases, J shed 8 bases, and the junction held 11 bases outside the gene matches.

This clone is a singleton in its sample. The V and J genes are TRBV27 and TRBJ2-7, with TRBD2 identical over 16 bases. V lost 8 bases, J lost 2 bases, and 9 bases stayed unmatched. CDR3 size: 17 residues. Germline V CDR1 and CDR2: MNHEY, SMNVEV (reference sequence). The CDR3 sequence: CASSLSGTSGRAYEQYF. CDR3 in DNA: TGTGCCAGCTCCTTATCCGGGACTAGCGGGAGGGCCTACGAGCAGTACTTC.

V and J are TRBV18 and TRBJ2-3, with TRBD2 identical over 8 bases. Germline loops: CDR1 KGHSH, CDR2 LQKENI. The CDR3 consists of 15 residues. Trimming at V came to 6 bases and at J to 2 bases, leaving 7 bases not matched to a gene. Here the CDR3 reads CASSRAGATTDTQYF. The CDR3 nucleotides are TGTGCCAGCTCGAGAGCGGGAGCCACCACAGATACGCAGTATTTT.

J is TRBJ2-5 and V is TRBV25-1; 8 positions agree with TRBD1. The V gene's germline CDR1 is MGHDK and CDR2 SYGVNS. The CDR3 loop spans 16 amino acids. Trimming cost V 5 bases and J 5 bases; bases outside gene matches: 13. The CDR3 loop is CASSHNLRGRFETQYF. CDR3 DNA: TGTGCCAGCAGTCACAATCTCAGGGGGCGCTTCGAGACCCAGTACTTC. Combining the CDR3 with reference TRBV25-1 and TRBJ2-5 gives the whole variable domain EADIYQTPRYLVIGTGKKITLECSQTMGHDKMYWYQQDPGMELHLIHYSYGVNSTEKGDLSSESTVSRIRTEHFPLTLESARPSHTSQYLCASSHNLRGRFETQYFGPGTRLLVL.

The J gene is TRBJ2-5, the V gene TRBV4-2, with 10 bases aligning to TRBD2. The CDR3 runs to 17 residues. Per the germline V gene, CDR1 is LGHNA and CDR2 is YNFKEQ. V lost 0 bases and J lost 4; bases outside the gene matches: 8. The CDR3 nucleotides are TGTGCCAGCAGCCAAGATCCTAGCGGGAGTCGCGGAGAGACCCAGTACTTC. Encoded protein: CASSQDPSGSRGETQYF.

J is TRBJ2-1 and V is TRBV6-1; 9 bases map to TRBD1. Germline assignment: CDR1 MNHNS and CDR2 SASEGT. This CDR3 contains 15 residues. The J segment lost 2 bases and the V segment lost 7 bases, leaving 6 bases of the junction unmatched. The CDR3 coding sequence is TGTGCCAGCAACCCCGGGACAGGGCCCTACAATGAGCAGTTCTTC. Translated: CASNPGTGPYNEQFF.

V gene TRBV7-2 combines with J gene TRBJ2-1, with unresolved D. The CDR3 has 15 residues. V dropped 0 bases and J dropped 7 bases, with 13 bases sitting between them. Germline loops: CDR1 SGHTA, CDR2 FQGNSA. The CDR3 reads CASSLASQTWNEQFF. The CDR3, as DNA: TGTGCCAGCAGCTTAGCGTCGCAAACATGGAATGAGCAGTTCTTC.

The chain carries TRBV27 and TRBJ1-5, with D maybe TRBD1 (5 bases). Germline CDR1 reads MNHEY; CDR2 reads SMNVEV (reference sequence). The CDR3 sequence is 15 residues long. V was pared by 4 bases and J by 4 bases, with 14 bases between. The CDR3 bases are TGTGCCAGCAGTTCCCCCAGGGATGGAAATCAGCCCCAGCATTTT. As protein: CASSSPRDGNQPQHF.

The genes are TRBV2 and TRBJ1-4; 7 bases are a match to TRBD1. Germline assignment: CDR1 SNHLY and CDR2 FYNNEI. With V trimmed by 4 bases and J by 7 bases, 6 bases remained unmatched. The CDR3 is made up of 14 amino acids. The chain's CDR3 is CASSVGQAGEKLFF. The DNA of the CDR3 is TGTGCCAGCAGTGTAGGACAGGCGGGTGAAAAACTGTTTTTT.

This rearrangement joins TRBV27 to TRBJ1-6, with D hard to call. The CDR3 loop spans 13 amino acids. Trimming left V 10 bases short and J 9 bases short, with 16 bases between. Germline loops: CDR1 MNHEY, CDR2 SMNVEV (reference sequence). CDR3 nucleotides: TGTGCCACCAAGCCCCGCCCTGGTTCACCCCTCCACTTT. This gives the protein CATKPRPGSPLHF.

This clone was counted a few times. This chain joins TRBV5-6 and TRBJ1-1; D remains ambiguous. The V gene's germline CDR1 is SGHDT and CDR2 YYEEEE. The CDR3 covers 12 residues. V lost 0 bases and J 5 bases, leaving 5 bases between the germline ends. This CDR3 reads CASSLGRTEAFF. The CDR3 nucleotides read TGTGCCAGCAGCTTGGGCAGGACTGAAGCTTTCTTT.

This chain connects TRBV30 to TRBJ1-1; D is ambiguous. With 0 bases removed from V and 3 bases from J, the gap between germline ends came to 11 bases. Germline lookup yields CDR1 GTSNPN and CDR2 SVGIG (reference sequence). This CDR3 spans 14 amino acids. CDR3 sequence reads: CAWSVPGRDTEAFF. The CDR3 DNA is TGTGCCTGGAGTGTTCCGGGGAGAGACACTGAAGCTTTCTTT.

The chain recombines TRBV28 with TRBJ2-7, with TRBD1 identical over 7 bases. Germline assignment: CDR1 MDHEN and CDR2 SYDVKM. The CDR3 consists of 11 residues. J was trimmed by 8 bases and V by 6 bases; bases with no gene match: 4. The CDR3 reads CASSWDSQQYF. CDR3 DNA: TGTGCCAGCAGCTGGGACAGCCAGCAGTACTTC. Full variable domain (rest looked up from reference TRBV28 and TRBJ2-7): DVKVTQSSRYLVKRTGEKVFLECVQDMDHENMFWYRQDPGLGLRLIYFSYDVKMKEKGDIPEGYSVSREKKERFSLILESASTNQTSMYLCASSWDSQQYFGPGTRLTVT.

V and J are TRBV6-1 and TRBJ1-1, with 8 positions matching TRBD1. CDR3 size: 14 residues. Germline-derived CDR1 and CDR2 are MNHNS and SASEGT. V lost 5 bases and J lost 4; bases outside the gene matches: 6. CDR3: CASSRTGSGTEAFF. The CDR3 DNA follows: TGTGCCAGCAGTAGGACAGGGTCGGGCACTGAAGCTTTCTTT.

The chain uses TRBV15 and TRBJ2-5, with 8 positions matching TRBD2. J was trimmed by 5 bases and V by 3 bases; bases with no gene match: 8. CDR3 length: 15 amino acids. CDR1 and CDR2 (germline): LNHNV, YYDKDF (reference sequence). DNA for the CDR3: TGTGCCACCAGCAGGGAGGGACTAGAGGGGGAGACCCAGTACTTC. Encoded protein: CATSREGLEGETQYF. Together with reference TRBV15 and TRBJ2-5, the CDR3 gives the full variable domain: DAMVIQNPRYQVTQFGKPVTLSCSQTLNHNVMYWYQQKSSQAPKLLFHYYDKDFNNEADTPDNFQSRRPNTSFCFLDIRSPGLGDTAMYLCATSREGLEGETQYFGPGTRLLVL.

This clone was observed a handful of times. CDR3 amino acids: CASSIRGFTGELFF. The DNA for the CDR3 is TGTGCCAGTAGTATACGGGGATTCACCGGGGAGCTGTTTTTT. The chain employs TRBV19 and TRBJ2-2; weak D call: TRBD2 (5 bases). CDR1 and CDR2 from the germline V gene are LNHDA and SQIVND (reference sequence). The V and J ends lost 2 bases and 4 bases respectively, with 8 bases between them. This CDR3 has 14 residues.

The rearrangement links TRBV28 to TRBJ2-1; TRBD2 is a possible D gene (6 bases). This CDR3 has 14 amino acids. V lost 2 bases and J 7 bases, leaving 12 bases between the germline ends. Germline V gene sequence: CDR1 MDHEN, CDR2 SYDVKM. The CDR3, as DNA: TGTGCCAGCAGTTTAGCTGGAGGGAAAAATGAGCAGTTCTTC. Its protein is CASSLAGGKNEQFF.

The chain employs TRBV28 and TRBJ2-3, with D unclear. V dropped 3 bases and J dropped 6 bases, with 4 bases sitting between them. Per germline, CDR1 MDHEN and CDR2 SYDVKM. CDR3 length equals 11 residues. CDR3 residues: CASSFIDTQYF. DNA for the CDR3: TGTGCCAGCAGTTTCATTGATACGCAGTATTTT.

Of note for this clone: This CDR3 is also generated by other DNA sequences in the sample. The chain employs TRBV7-2 and TRBJ2-7, with 12 bases matching TRBD2. V lost 5 bases and J lost 5; bases outside the gene matches: 4. Germline V gene sequence: CDR1 SGHTA, CDR2 FQGNSA. The CDR3 runs to 14 residues. CDR3 DNA: TGTGCCAGCAGCCCGGGACTAGCGGGCGACGAGCAGTACTTC. Its translation: CASSPGLAGDEQYF.

The genes are TRBV6-5 and TRBJ2-5; 12 bases are a match to TRBD2. Losses at the gene ends were 8 bases for V and 5 bases for J; bases not matched to a gene: 9. Germline values: CDR1 MNHEY, CDR2 SVGAGI. The CDR3 extends over 15 amino acids. CDR3 DNA sequence: TGTGCCAGCGGATCTAGCGGGGGGGGGCGGGAGACCCAGTACTTC. Residues: CASGSSGGGRETQYF.

V usage is TRBV9 and J usage is TRBJ2-7; TRBD2 aligns across 13 bases. The germline V gene has CDR1 SGDLS and CDR2 YYNGEE. J lost 3 bases, V lost 3 bases, and 3 bases had no gene match. This CDR3 region has 15 residues. The CDR3 protein is CASSGGLAGVYEQYF. The CDR3 DNA follows: TGTGCCAGCAGCGGAGGACTAGCGGGAGTCTACGAGCAGTACTTC.

The chain couples TRBV28 to TRBJ1-3; 7 bases are shared with TRBD1. CDR3 length equals 15 residues. Germline assignment: CDR1 MDHEN and CDR2 SYDVKM. V dropped 6 bases and J dropped 0; count of bases not matched to a gene: 5. The CDR3 nucleotides read TGTGCCAGCAGGGAACAGGGGAACTCTGGAAACACCATATATTTT. This sequence encodes CASREQGNSGNTIYF.